These 30 T cell receptor beta chains were all obtained from the same sample, sequenced in a study of response to subunit inactivated influenza vaccine. TCRdb independently ran MiXCR on the RT-PCR reads; one entry per CDR3 protein. The sample gives around 480,000 distinct CDR3 sequences, around 9.9% of which show up once; more than 10% is in the top ten. The sample consisted of PBMCs from blood, taken roughly 45 days after vaccination. The receptor source for this set is a man in his fifties who received an inactivated influenza vaccine.

The chain carries TRBV28 and TRBJ2-7; no clear D. This CDR3 is 11 amino acids long. V was shortened by 7 bases and J by 7 bases, with 11 bases between the two germline ends. The germline V gene encodes CDR1 MDHEN and CDR2 SYDVKM. The CDR3 here is CASTSKREQYF. DNA for the CDR3: TGTGCCAGCACCAGTAAGAGGGAGCAGTACTTC.

This clonotype was seen more than once but under ten times. V and J are TRBV24-1 and TRBJ2-1; 10 bases fit TRBD1. J was trimmed by 2 bases and V by 9 bases; bases with no gene match: 9. Germline V CDR1 and CDR2: KGHDR, SFDVKD. The CDR3 is 16 amino acids. CDR3 DNA sequence: TGTGCCACCGTGGGTAGGACAGGGGGTACCTACAATGAGCAGTTCTTC. This encodes CATVGRTGGTYNEQFF.

The rearrangement links TRBV6-1 to TRBJ2-7; D is unclear. Trimming pared 7 bases from V and 3 bases from J, leaving 16 bases between. The CDR3 is 14 residues long. CDR1 and CDR2 (germline): MNHNS, SASEGT. This CDR3 reads CASTSLGDFYEQYF. DNA for the CDR3: TGTGCCAGCACCTCCCTAGGAGATTTCTACGAGCAGTACTTC.

The chain uses TRBV6-6 and TRBJ2-7; D is tentatively TRBD1 or TRBD2 (5 bases each). Germline CDR1 MNHNY, CDR2 SVGAGI (reference sequence). Trimming removed 7 bases at V and 0 bases at J, with 13 bases between. This CDR3 spans 14 amino acids. The CDR3: CASTNWGYSYEQYF. In nucleotides, the CDR3 is TGTGCCAGCACCAATTGGGGGTACTCCTACGAGCAGTACTTC.

This clonotype was detected many times. This chain connects TRBV4-1 to TRBJ2-1, with D possibly being TRBD1 (5 bases). V was shortened by 0 bases and J by 2 bases, with 5 bases between the two germline ends. Germline assignment: CDR1 MGHRA and CDR2 YSYEKL. The CDR3 contains 14 residues. CDR3 in DNA: TGCGCCAGCAGCCAAGACAGGGCCTACAATGAGCAGTTCTTC. It yields the protein CASSQDRAYNEQFF.

This clonotype was detected a few times. V and J are TRBV7-2 and TRBJ1-1; the D is unclear. Germline CDR1 SGHTA, CDR2 FQGNSA. V was clipped by 0 bases and J by 4 bases, with 9 bases between them. The CDR3 covers 14 residues. The CDR3: CASSLAEDGTEAFF. The CDR3 nucleotides are TGTGCCAGCAGCTTAGCGGAGGATGGCACTGAAGCTTTCTTT.

Ten or more counts support this clonotype. In DNA form, the CDR3 reads TGTGCCAGCAGCGTAGCGTCGGGGACTTCCTCCTACAATGAGCAGTTCTTC. This encodes CASSVASGTSSYNEQFF. This chain uses TRBV9 with TRBJ2-1, with D possibly being TRBD2 (6 bases). The CDR3 spans 17 residues. CDR1 and CDR2 (germline): SGDLS, YYNGEE. The V and J ends lost 0 bases and 0 bases respectively, with 13 bases between them.

The chain joins TRBV12-3 or TRBV12-4 to TRBJ1-1; no firm D call. The V end was cut by 5 bases, the J end by 5 bases, with 12 bases between. The length of the CDR3 is 13 residues. CDR3 coding DNA: TGTGCCAGCAGTGGCCCCGGGAGGACTGAAGCTTTCTTT. This codes for CASSGPGRTEAFF.

This clonotype showed up just a few times. V gene TRBV5-1 combines with J gene TRBJ2-3, with 7 bases fitting TRBD2. CDR3 length equals 16 residues. Trimming removed 3 bases from V and 1 base from J; junction bases left unmatched: 8. Germline loops: CDR1 SGHRS, CDR2 YFSETQ. This chain's CDR3 is CASSSTLAVRTDTQYF. DNA for the CDR3: TGCGCCAGCAGCTCTACTCTAGCGGTTCGCACAGATACGCAGTATTTT.

In its sample, this clonotype was seen many times. This chain joins TRBV6-5 and TRBJ2-5; 8 bases map to TRBD2. The CDR3 sequence is 14 residues long. Germline trimming cut 2 bases from V and 1 base from J; bases unmatched to any gene: 0. The germline V gene has CDR1 MNHEY and CDR2 SVGAGI. The CDR3 reads CASSYAGGQETQYF. In nucleotides, the CDR3 is TGTGCCAGCAGTTACGCGGGGGGCCAAGAGACCCAGTACTTC.

This clonotype was found a few times. V and J are TRBV7-2 and TRBJ1-2; D possibly corresponds to TRBD1 (5 bases). Germline V gene lookup returns CDR1 SGHTA and CDR2 FQGNSA. This CDR3 is 13 amino acids long. V lost 1 base to trimming and J lost 6 bases, with 9 bases between them. This CDR3 is CASSLGRADGYTF. The CDR3 DNA reads TGTGCCAGCAGCTTAGGCAGGGCCGATGGCTACACCTTC. Filled out from reference TRBV7-2 and TRBJ1-2, the complete variable domain reads GAGVSQSPSNKVTEKGKDVELRCDPISGHTALYWYRQSLGQGLEFLIYFQGNSAPDKSGLPSDRFSAERTGGSVSTLTIQRTQQEDSAVYLCASSLGRADGYTFGSGTRLTVV.

Ten or more counts support this clonotype. This sequence joins TRBV28 and TRBJ1-2, with 8 positions matching TRBD1. Germline values: CDR1 MDHEN, CDR2 SYDVKM. Trimming removed 6 bases from V and 5 bases from J; junction bases left unmatched: 11. CDR3 length equals 15 residues. As DNA, the CDR3 is TGTGCCAGCAGACGTACGACAGGGGTTTCATATGGCTACACCTTC. It codes for CASRRTTGVSYGYTF.

This clonotype was seen ten or more times. The chain links TRBV20-1 to TRBJ1-5; TRBD1 is a possible D gene (5 bases). Trimming removed 0 bases at V and 4 bases at J, with 16 bases between. The germline gives CDR1 DFQATT, CDR2 SNEGSKA (reference sequence). CDR3 size: 16 residues. The CDR3 region has the DNA TGCAGTGCTAGAGATCAGTTTGCAGGGAAAAATCAGCCCCAGCATTTT. Its protein is CSARDQFAGKNQPQHF.

This clonotype occurred many times. At one end, the junction sequence differs from germline, possibly due to a read error. The J gene is TRBJ2-5, the V gene TRBV18, with 8 bases aligning to TRBD2. Germline loops: CDR1 KGHSH, CDR2 LQKENI. The CDR3 has 14 residues. The CDR3 spells CASSPRGGQETQYF. DNA for the CDR3: TGCGCCAGCAGCCCTCGGGGGGGCCAAGAGACCCAGTACTTC. Using reference TRBV18 and TRBJ2-5 for the parts outside the CDR3, the full variable domain is NAGVMQNPRHLVRRRGQEARLRCSPMKGHSHVYWYRQLPEEGLKFMVYLQKENIIDESGMPKERFSAEFPKEGPSILRIQQVVRGDSAAYFCASSPRGGQETQYFGPGTRLLVL.

J is TRBJ2-5 and V is TRBV7-6; D is perhaps TRBD1 (5 bases). CDR1 is SGHVS and CDR2 is FNYEAQ in the germline V gene. CDR3 length equals 15 residues. V gave up 2 bases and J gave up 5 bases, with 15 bases separating them. The CDR3 sequence: CASSLSGNGWETQYF. CDR3 in DNA: TGTGCCAGCAGCTTATCAGGGAACGGCTGGGAGACCCAGTACTTC.

The V and J genes are TRBV12-3 or TRBV12-4 and TRBJ2-1, with 10 positions matching TRBD1. This CDR3 spans 16 amino acids. Trimming cost V 6 bases and J 8 bases; bases outside gene matches: 13. In DNA form, the CDR3 reads TGTGCCAGCAGGCCCACCCGGGACAGGGGAACCCATGAGCAGTTCTTC. It encodes CASRPTRDRGTHEQFF.

The DNA of the CDR3 is TGTGCCAGCAGCCGAACGAGTCATGGGACACCGTTTGAGGAGCAGTACTTC. It specifies CASSRTSHGTPFEEQYF. The chain has TRBV3-1 and TRBJ2-7; D is perhaps TRBD1 (6 bases). Between the trimmed V and J ends, which lost 4 bases and 7 bases, there was a span of 26 bases. CDR3 length equals 17 residues. Per the germline V gene, CDR1 is LGHDT and CDR2 is YNNKEL (reference sequence).

This clonotype showed up just a few times. The chain links TRBV4-1 to TRBJ2-7; 7 bases line up with TRBD1. With V trimmed by 3 bases and J by 6 bases, 11 bases remained unmatched. CDR3 length: 15 residues. Germline V gives CDR1 MGHRA, CDR2 YSYEKL. The CDR3, as DNA: TGCGCCAGCAGCCAGTTGGGACAGTTTTTGGGCGAGCAGTACTTC. Protein: CASSQLGQFLGEQYF.

The chain employs TRBV29-1 and TRBJ2-7; tentative D call: TRBD2 (5 bases). Germline assignment: CDR1 SQVTM and CDR2 ANQGSEA. Trimming removed 4 bases from V and 5 bases from J, with 12 bases in between. The CDR3 spans 12 residues. CDR3 nucleotide sequence: TGCAGCGTTGTGCTCATGCGGGACGAGCAGTACTTC. It encodes CSVVLMRDEQYF.

This clonotype came up many times. V is TRBV7-2 and J is TRBJ2-7; 10 nucleotides agree with TRBD1. The V gene's germline CDR1 is SGHTA and CDR2 FQGNSA. The V gene end was trimmed by 4 bases and the J gene end by 2 bases; junction bases not matched to a gene: 11. The CDR3 runs to 17 residues. DNA for the CDR3: TGTGCCAGCAGCTACGCTAGAGGGGGACAGGGGACCTACGAGCAGTACTTC. This gives the protein CASSYARGGQGTYEQYF.

The chain recombines TRBV7-2 with TRBJ2-1; TRBD2 aligns across 7 bases. CDR3 length equals 16 residues. Germline lookup yields CDR1 SGHTA and CDR2 FQGNSA. Germline trimming cut 6 bases from V and 4 bases from J; bases unmatched to any gene: 12. Here the CDR3 DNA reads TGTGCCAGCAGTCGGCGGCTAGCGGACACTTACAATGAGCAGTTCTTC. It yields the protein CASSRRLADTYNEQFF. Variable domain in full (rest from reference TRBV7-2 and TRBJ2-1): GAGVSQSPSNKVTEKGKDVELRCDPISGHTALYWYRQSLGQGLEFLIYFQGNSAPDKSGLPSDRFSAERTGGSVSTLTIQRTQQEDSAVYLCASSRRLADTYNEQFFGPGTRLTVL.

This clonotype was counted a few times. The CDR3 region has the DNA TGTGCCAGCAGCCGGGAGAGAAGAGACGAAAAACTGTTTTTT. It translates to CASSRERRDEKLFF. The V call is TRBV5-6, the J call TRBJ1-4, with no clear D. CDR1 and CDR2 from the germline V gene are SGHDT and YYEEEE. V was trimmed by 4 bases and J by 8 bases, leaving 15 bases between them. The CDR3 has 14 residues.

On this clonotype itself: Being one base from a much bigger clone, this may be a read error. CDR3 region: CASSLARTVYTEQFF. The CDR3 DNA sequence: TGTGCCAGCAGCTTGGCCAGGACAGTCTACACTGAGCAGTTCTTC. The V call is TRBV5-5, the J call TRBJ2-1; D perhaps matches TRBD1 (6 bases). Looked up from germline, CDR1 is SGHKS and CDR2 is YYEKEE (reference sequence). CDR3 length: 15 residues.

This clonotype appeared many times. V gene TRBV4-1 combines with J gene TRBJ1-1; D is possibly TRBD1 (6 bases). This CDR3 has 15 residues. In germline, CDR1 is MGHRA, CDR2 YSYEKL. V was clipped by 1 base and J by 9 bases, with 18 bases between them. Here the CDR3 reads CASSQGTENYEKAFF. As DNA, the CDR3 is TGCGCCAGCAGCCAAGGGACAGAAAATTATGAGAAAGCTTTCTTT.

The chain uses TRBV12-3 or TRBV12-4 and TRBJ2-2, with D possibly called TRBD1 or TRBD2 (6 bases each). V was pared by 2 bases and J by 4 bases, with 14 bases between. The CDR3 has 16 amino acids. CDR3 sequence: CASSLSRGRSTGELFF. The CDR3 region has the DNA TGTGCCAGCAGTTTATCCCGGGGGCGAAGCACCGGGGAGCTGTTTTTT.

This clonotype was seen a few times. J is TRBJ2-1 and V is TRBV5-1, with 8 bases matching TRBD2. This CDR3 has 17 amino acids. Trimming cost V 0 bases and J 1 base; bases outside gene matches: 6. Germline CDR1 SGHRS, CDR2 YFSETQ. For the CDR3, the DNA is TGCGCCAGCAGCTTGGCTGCAGCGGGAGATTCCTACAATGAGCAGTTCTTC. This encodes CASSLAAAGDSYNEQFF.

This chain links TRBV5-1 with TRBJ2-7; D is undetermined. The length of the CDR3 is 15 residues. The V and J ends lost 1 base and 3 bases respectively, with 14 bases between them. Germline CDR1 SGHRS, CDR2 YFSETQ. The CDR3 nucleotides are TGCGCCAGCAGCTTGACGACAAGGCAGATCTACGAGCAGTACTTC. Amino acid sequence: CASSLTTRQIYEQYF.

The chain has TRBV7-9 and TRBJ2-7, with D perhaps TRBD2 (5 bases). The CDR3 loop spans 11 amino acids. The V end lost 11 bases, the J end lost 6 bases, and 14 bases lay between the germline ends. CDR1 SEHNR and CDR2 FQNEAQ come from the germline V gene (reference sequence). The CDR3 region has the DNA TGTGCCGCAGGCCGGGGTTCCGAGCAGTACTTC. Its translation is CAAGRGSEQYF.

The chain couples TRBV7-6 to TRBJ2-1; perhaps D is TRBD1 or TRBD2 (7 bases each). Germline lookup yields CDR1 SGHVS and CDR2 FNYEAQ. Between the trimmed V and J ends, which lost 3 bases and 8 bases, there was a span of 17 bases. This CDR3 has 15 amino acids. DNA of the CDR3: TGTGCCAGCAGCTTTCCGGGACAGCGGGATGATGAGCAGTTCTTC. It yields the protein CASSFPGQRDDEQFF.

To note about this clonotype: The junction departs from germline at one end; a sequencing error may be responsible. This sequence joins TRBV20-1 and TRBJ2-5; tentative D call: TRBD2 (5 bases). The length of the CDR3 is 14 residues. Germline V CDR1 and CDR2: DFQATT, SNEGSKA (reference sequence). The CDR3 DNA is TGCAGTGCCAGAGGGTCGGGATGGCAAGAGACCCAGTACTTC. Amino acids: CSARGSGWQETQYF.